This T cell receptor beta chain was sequenced for a study of shared clonotypes between healthy human individuals. Across the study: CD4 naive and memory got three plates each, CD8 naive two, CD8 memory one.

Libraries were prepared by immunoSEQ multiplex PCR; TCRdb keeps only in-frame clonotypes and omits some of them. The sample records about 1 million clones, approximately 76% being singletons. Germline-derived CDR1 and CDR2 are SGHAT and FQDESV (reference sequence). The CDR3 extends over 14 amino acids. V was pared by 7 bases and J by 7 bases, with 19 bases between. The specimen sequenced was memory CD4+ T cells sorted from blood. Subset noted: CD45RA-negative fraction. The chain has TRBV11-1 and TRBJ1-2, with a weak D call TRBD1 (6 bases). The TCR sequence derives from a man aged 18-30 years in good health. Written as DNA, the CDR3 is TGTGCCAGCACCCAGTACCTACAGGGCTCTGGCTACACCTTC. Encoded protein: CASTQYLQGSGYTF.